This T cell receptor (beta chain) was sequenced in a study of spatial heterogeneity in lung cancer. Study information: Sequence detection consistently recorded a greater number of beta-chain than alpha-chain sequences.

Time point specified: sample taken at primary tumor resection. In each case, whole RNA from tumor, nontumor lung or frozen PBMC was sequenced unsorted. CDR1 and CDR2 from the germline V gene are GTSNPN and SVGIG (reference sequence). V lost 3 bases and J 5 bases, leaving 1 base between the germline ends. The CDR3 consists of 9 residues. General observations from the study: Ubiquitous expanded tumor TCRs were observed in blood more at resection than follow-up.

A distinct unique molecular identifier was carried by each TCR cDNA molecule. TCRdb analysed the 5' RACE reads with MiXCR anew, one entry per CDR3 protein. This sample has 80,000 to 95,000 distinct CDR3 sequences, with under 9% found just once. This clonotype occurred many times. Its antigen is still unknown. This specimen was PBMCs, taken at surgery. The rearrangement links TRBV30 to TRBJ1-1; D is uncertain. The TCR comes from a male donor with early-stage non-small cell lung cancer. The CDR3 here is CAWRTEAFF. As DNA, the CDR3 is TGTGCCTGGAGGACTGAAGCTTTCTTT.